This T cell receptor beta chain is from a study of T-cell memory formation after mild COVID-19. Overall study: Clustering of TCRs was largely donor specific.

This clonotype was observed a handful of times. What it binds is not known. Sample barcodes and UMIs were carried by the TCR alpha and TCR beta cDNA libraries that 5'RACE generated with constant-segment primers. TCRdb re-called the 5' RACE reads through MiXCR, storing one row per CDR3 protein. The sample has 250,000 to 350,000 distinct CDR3 sequences, approximately 15% seen once; the top ten hold 22%. Germline V CDR1 and CDR2: LGHDT, YNNKEL (reference sequence). V shed 0 bases and J shed 10 bases, with 4 bases lying between them. The CDR3 length is 11 residues. Study-wide findings and caveats: That cross-reactive memory joined was suggested by some responding clones appearing in pre-infection memory. Contracting clones from day 15 to 85 had balanced CD4/CD8; later expanders favoured CD4+.

The chain employs TRBV3-1 and TRBJ2-1; D gene uncertain. The TCR comes from a man between 18 and 35 years old who had mild COVID-19 (a few samples of this study predate the infection). Cell type and time point are not known. The specimen was PBMCs or a T cell subset sorted from them (not recorded which). The DNA of the CDR3 is TGTGCCAGCAGCCAAGATCTGGAGCAGTTCTTC. The encoded protein is CASSQDLEQFF.